This TCR beta chain stems from a study of T cell responses to AZD1222 COVID-19 vaccine. Trimming removed 0 bases at V and 5 bases at J, with 17 bases between. The V gene's germline CDR1 is MNHEY and CDR2 SVGEGT. CDR3 length: 16 residues. Generated by immunoSEQ multiplex PCR, the TCRdb table keeps only in-frame clones and is missing some. The top ten clones hold 6.5% of a sample with roughly 110,000 clones, about 91% of them seen once. The gene calls are TRBV6-2 or TRBV6-3 and TRBJ2-7, with TRBD1 as a possible D gene (5 bases). This TCR derives from an adult who received the AZD1222 COVID-19 vaccine. This specimen was peripheral blood, taken 28 days after the second AZD1222 dose. CDR3 sequence reads: CASSYSQGAGRDEQYF. The CDR3, as DNA: TGTGCCAGCAGTTACTCTCAGGGCGCTGGAAGAGACGAGCAGTACTTC.